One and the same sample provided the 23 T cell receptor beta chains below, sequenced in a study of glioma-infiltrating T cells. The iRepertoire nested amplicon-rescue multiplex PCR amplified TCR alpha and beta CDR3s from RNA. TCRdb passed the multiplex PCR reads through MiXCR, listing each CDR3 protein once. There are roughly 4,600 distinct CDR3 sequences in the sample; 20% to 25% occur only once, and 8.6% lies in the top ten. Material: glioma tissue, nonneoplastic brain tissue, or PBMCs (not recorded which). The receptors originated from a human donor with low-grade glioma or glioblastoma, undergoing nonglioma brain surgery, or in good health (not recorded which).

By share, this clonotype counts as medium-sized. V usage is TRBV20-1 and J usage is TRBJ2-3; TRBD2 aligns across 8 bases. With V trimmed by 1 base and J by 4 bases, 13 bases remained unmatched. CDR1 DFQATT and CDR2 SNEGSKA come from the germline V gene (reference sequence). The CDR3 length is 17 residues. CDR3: CSARVLKTSGASDTQYF. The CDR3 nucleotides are TGCAGTGCTAGAGTACTCAAAACTAGCGGTGCTTCAGATACGCAGTATTTT.

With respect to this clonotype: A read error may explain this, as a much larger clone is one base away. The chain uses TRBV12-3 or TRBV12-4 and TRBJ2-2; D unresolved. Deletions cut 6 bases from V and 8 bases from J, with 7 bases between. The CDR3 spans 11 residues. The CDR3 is CASRIIGELFF. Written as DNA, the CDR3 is TGTGCCAGCAGGATTATAGGGGAGCTGTTTTTT.

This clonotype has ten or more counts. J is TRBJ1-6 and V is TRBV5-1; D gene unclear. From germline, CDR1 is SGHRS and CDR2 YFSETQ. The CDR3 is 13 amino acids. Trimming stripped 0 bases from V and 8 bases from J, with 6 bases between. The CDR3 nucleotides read TGCGCCAGCAGCTTGGACTCCGATTCACCCCTCCACTTT. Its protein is CASSLDSDSPLHF.

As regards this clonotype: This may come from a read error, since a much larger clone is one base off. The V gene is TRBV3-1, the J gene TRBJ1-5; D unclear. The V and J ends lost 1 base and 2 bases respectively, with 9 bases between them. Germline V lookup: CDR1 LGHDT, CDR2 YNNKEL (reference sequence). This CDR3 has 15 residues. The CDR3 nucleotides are TGTGCCAGCAGCCAAGGGGAGTATGGCAATCAGCCCCAGCATTTT. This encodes CASSQGEYGNQPQHF.

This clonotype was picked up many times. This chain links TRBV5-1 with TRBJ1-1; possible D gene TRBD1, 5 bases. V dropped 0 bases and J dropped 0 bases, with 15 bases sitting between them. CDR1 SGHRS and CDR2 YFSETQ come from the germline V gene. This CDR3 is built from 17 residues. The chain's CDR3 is CASSLGGGDTLNTEAFF. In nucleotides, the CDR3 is TGCGCCAGCAGCTTGGGCGGGGGTGACACTCTGAACACTGAAGCTTTCTTT.

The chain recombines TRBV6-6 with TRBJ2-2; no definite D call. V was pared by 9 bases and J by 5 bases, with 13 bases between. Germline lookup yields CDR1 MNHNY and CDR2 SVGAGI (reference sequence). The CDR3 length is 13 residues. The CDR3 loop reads CASQGLLTGELFF. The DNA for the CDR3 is TGTGCCAGTCAAGGGCTCCTTACCGGGGAGCTGTTTTTT.

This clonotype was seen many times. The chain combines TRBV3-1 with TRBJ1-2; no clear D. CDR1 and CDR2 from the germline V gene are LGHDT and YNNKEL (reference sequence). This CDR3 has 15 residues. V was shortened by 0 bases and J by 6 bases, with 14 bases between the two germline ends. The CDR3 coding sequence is TGTGCCAGCAGCCAAGACGCGGTACGGAACCATGGCTACACCTTC. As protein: CASSQDAVRNHGYTF.

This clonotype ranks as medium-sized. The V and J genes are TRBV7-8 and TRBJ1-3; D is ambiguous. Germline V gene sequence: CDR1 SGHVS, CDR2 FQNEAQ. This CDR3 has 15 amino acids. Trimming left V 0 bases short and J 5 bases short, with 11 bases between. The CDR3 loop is CASSLATGLRNTIYF. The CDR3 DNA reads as TGTGCCAGCAGCTTAGCGACGGGGTTACGAAACACCATATATTTT.

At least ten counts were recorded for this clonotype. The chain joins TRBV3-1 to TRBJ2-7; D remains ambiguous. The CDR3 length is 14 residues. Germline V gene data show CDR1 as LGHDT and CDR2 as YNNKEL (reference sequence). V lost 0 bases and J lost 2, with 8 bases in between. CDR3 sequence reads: CASSQDGGAYEQYF. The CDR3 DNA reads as TGTGCCAGCAGCCAAGATGGCGGTGCCTACGAGCAGTACTTC.

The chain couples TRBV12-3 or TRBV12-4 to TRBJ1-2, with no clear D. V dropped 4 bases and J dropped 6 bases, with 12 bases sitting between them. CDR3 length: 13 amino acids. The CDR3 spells CASSSGRLNGYTF. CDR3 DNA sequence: TGTGCCAGCAGTTCGGGGAGGCTCAATGGCTACACCTTC.

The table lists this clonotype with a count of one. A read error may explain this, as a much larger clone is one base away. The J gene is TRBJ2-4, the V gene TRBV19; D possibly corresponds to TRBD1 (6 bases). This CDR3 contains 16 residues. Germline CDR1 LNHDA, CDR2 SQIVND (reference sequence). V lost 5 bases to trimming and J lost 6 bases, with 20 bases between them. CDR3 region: CASSSPRGRGRNIQYF. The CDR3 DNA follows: TGTGCCAGTAGTTCACCCCGAGGCAGGGGTAGAAACATTCAGTACTTC.

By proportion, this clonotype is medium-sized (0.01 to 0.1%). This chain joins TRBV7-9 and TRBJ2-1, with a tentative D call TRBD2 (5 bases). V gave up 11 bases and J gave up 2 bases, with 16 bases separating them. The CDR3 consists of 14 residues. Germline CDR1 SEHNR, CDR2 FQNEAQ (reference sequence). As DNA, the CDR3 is TGTGCCGGGTCGGACGGAGGTCCCTACAATGAGCAGTTCTTC. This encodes CAGSDGGPYNEQFF.

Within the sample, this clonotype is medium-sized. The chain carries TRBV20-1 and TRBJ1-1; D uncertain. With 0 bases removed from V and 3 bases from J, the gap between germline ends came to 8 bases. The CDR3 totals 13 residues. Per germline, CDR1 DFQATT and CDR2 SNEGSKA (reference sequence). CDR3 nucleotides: TGCAGTGCTAGAGATTGGGGTTACACTGAAGCTTTCTTT. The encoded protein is CSARDWGYTEAFF.

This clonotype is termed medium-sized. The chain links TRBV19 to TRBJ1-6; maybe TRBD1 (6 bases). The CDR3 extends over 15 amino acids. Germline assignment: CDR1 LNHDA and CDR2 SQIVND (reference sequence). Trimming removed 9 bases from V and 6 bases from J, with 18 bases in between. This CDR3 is CASRPTLQGNSPLHF. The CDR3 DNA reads TGTGCCAGCAGACCGACCCTACAGGGTAATTCACCCCTCCACTTT.

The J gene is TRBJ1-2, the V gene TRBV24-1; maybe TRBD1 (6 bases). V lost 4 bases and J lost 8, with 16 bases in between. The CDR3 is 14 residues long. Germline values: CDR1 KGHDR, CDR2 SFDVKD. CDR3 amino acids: CATSDETGGHGYTF. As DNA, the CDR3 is TGTGCCACCAGTGACGAGACGGGGGGCCACGGCTACACCTTC.

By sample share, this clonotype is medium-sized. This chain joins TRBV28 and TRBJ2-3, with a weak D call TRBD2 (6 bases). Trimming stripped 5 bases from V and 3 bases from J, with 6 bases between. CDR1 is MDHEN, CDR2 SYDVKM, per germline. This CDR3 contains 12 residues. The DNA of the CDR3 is TGTGCCAGCAGTGGGGGGACAGATACGCAGTATTTT. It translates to CASSGGTDTQYF.

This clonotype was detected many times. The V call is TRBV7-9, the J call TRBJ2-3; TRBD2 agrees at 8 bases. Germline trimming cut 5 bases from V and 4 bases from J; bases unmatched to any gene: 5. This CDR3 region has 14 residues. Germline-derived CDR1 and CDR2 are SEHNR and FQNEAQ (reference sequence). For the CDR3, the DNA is TGTGCCAGCAGCCCGGGGGGGCTGTCAGATACGCAGTATTTT. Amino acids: CASSPGGLSDTQYF.

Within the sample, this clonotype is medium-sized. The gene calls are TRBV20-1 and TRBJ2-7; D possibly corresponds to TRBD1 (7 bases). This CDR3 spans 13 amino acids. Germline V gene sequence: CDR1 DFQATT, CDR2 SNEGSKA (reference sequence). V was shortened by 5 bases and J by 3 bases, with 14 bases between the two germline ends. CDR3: CSAGGTVGYEQYF. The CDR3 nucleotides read TGCAGTGCTGGCGGGACAGTAGGCTACGAGCAGTACTTC.

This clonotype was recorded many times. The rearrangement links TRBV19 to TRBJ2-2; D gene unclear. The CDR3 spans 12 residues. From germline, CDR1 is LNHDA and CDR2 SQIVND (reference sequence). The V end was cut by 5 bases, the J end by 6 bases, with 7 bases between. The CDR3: CASSVSPGELFF. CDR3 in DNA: TGTGCCAGTAGTGTCTCCCCCGGGGAGCTGTTTTTT.

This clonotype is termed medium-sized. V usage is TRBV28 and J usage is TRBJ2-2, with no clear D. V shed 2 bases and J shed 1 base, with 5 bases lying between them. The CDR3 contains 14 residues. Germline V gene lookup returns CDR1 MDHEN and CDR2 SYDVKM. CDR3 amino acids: CASSLRVNTGELFF. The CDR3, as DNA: TGTGCCAGCAGTTTAAGGGTGAACACCGGGGAGCTGTTTTTT.

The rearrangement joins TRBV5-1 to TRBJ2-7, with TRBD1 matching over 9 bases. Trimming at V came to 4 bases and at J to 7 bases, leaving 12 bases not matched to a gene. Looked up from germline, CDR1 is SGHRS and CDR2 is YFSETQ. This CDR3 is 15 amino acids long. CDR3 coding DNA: TGCGCCAGCAGCGCACAGACCTCCGGGACAGGGGAGCAGTACTTC. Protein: CASSAQTSGTGEQYF.

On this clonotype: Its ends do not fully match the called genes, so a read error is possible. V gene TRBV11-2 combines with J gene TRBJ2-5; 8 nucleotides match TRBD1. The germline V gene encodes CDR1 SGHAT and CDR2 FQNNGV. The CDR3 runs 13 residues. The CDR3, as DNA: TGTGCCAGCAGCCTCGGACAGGGAGAGACCGAGTACTTC. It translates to CASSLGQGETEYF.

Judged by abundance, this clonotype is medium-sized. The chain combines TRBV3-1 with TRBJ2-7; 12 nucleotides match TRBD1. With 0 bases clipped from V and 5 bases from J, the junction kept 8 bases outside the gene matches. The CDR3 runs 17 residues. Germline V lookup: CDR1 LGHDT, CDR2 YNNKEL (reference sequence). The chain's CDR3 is CASSQDGLGQGAHEQYV. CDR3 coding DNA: TGTGCCAGCAGCCAAGATGGTCTGGGACAGGGGGCCCACGAGCAGTACGTC.